These 23 T cell receptor beta chains were all obtained from the same sample, sequenced in a study of cytomegalovirus exposure and HLA in healthy donors. The PCR employed 60 Vbeta primers together with 13 Jbeta primers. Only in-frame clones appear in the TCRdb table, and some are missing; sequencing was by immunoSEQ multiplex PCR. Of approximately 92,000 clones in the sample, about 76% were seen once. The material sequenced was PBMCs. Receptor source: a woman aged 70-85 years in good health and CMV-seropositive.

This clone appeared once. CDR3 sequence (DNA): TGTGCCAGCAGAACCTTGGGGGGGGACGGCACAGATACGCAGTATTTT. Amino acid sequence: CASRTLGGDGTDTQYF. The chain carries TRBV27 and TRBJ2-3; 7 bases match TRBD2. J gave up 1 base and V 6 bases, and 10 bases lay outside the gene matches. This CDR3 comprises 16 residues. The V gene's germline CDR1 is MNHEY and CDR2 SMNVEV (reference sequence).

This sequence joins TRBV21-1 and TRBJ1-1; the table names TRBD1, a call not compared with the DNA. TRBV21-1 is given as a pseudogene. There are 16 residues in the CDR3. The CDR3, as DNA: TGTGCCAGCAGCAAAGGGCCCCCTGGGGGCAGTACTGAAGCTTTCTTT. Amino acids: CASSKGPPGGSTEAFF.

The rearrangement links TRBV2 to TRBJ1-2; the D gene is possibly TRBD1 (6 bases). The V and J ends lost 3 bases and 7 bases respectively, with 12 bases between them. Germline V CDR1 and CDR2: SNHLY, FYNNEI. The CDR3 runs to 13 residues. CDR3 protein: CASSDTGLGGYTF. CDR3 bases: TGTGCCAGCAGTGACACAGGGTTGGGTGGCTACACCTTC.

The chain recombines TRBV7-9 with TRBJ1-2, with a possible D match to TRBD1 (5 bases). This CDR3 contains 18 residues. Trimming removed 5 bases at V and 0 bases at J, with 22 bases between. From germline, CDR1 is SEHNR and CDR2 FQNEAQ (reference sequence). CDR3 residues: CASSPYNRPRLANYGYTF. For the CDR3, the DNA is TGTGCCAGCAGCCCATACAACAGGCCCAGACTTGCTAACTATGGCTACACCTTC.

CDR3 DNA: TGTGCCAGCAGCTTGGGTTCAAAGGGAACTAGCAGATACTACGAGCAGTACTTC. Protein product: CASSLGSKGTSRYYEQYF. The chain employs TRBV5-6 and TRBJ2-7; D is perhaps TRBD2 (6 bases). There are 18 residues in the CDR3. Germline CDR1 and CDR2: SGHDT and YYEEEE. The V gene lost 0 bases and the J gene lost 3 bases, with 22 bases spanning the gap.

The chain has TRBV25-1 and TRBJ2-5; 9 nucleotides align to TRBD2. Looked up from germline, CDR1 is MGHDK and CDR2 is SYGVNS. The CDR3 has 17 residues. Trimming at V came to 0 bases and at J to 5 bases, leaving 10 bases not matched to a gene. CDR3 sequence: CASSEYGGRAGEETQYF. CDR3 DNA sequence: TGTGCCAGCAGTGAATATGGCGGGAGGGCCGGGGAGGAGACCCAGTACTTC.

This chain uses TRBV18 with TRBJ1-4; D may be TRBD1 (5 bases). The CDR3 is 16 residues long. Germline-derived CDR1 and CDR2 are KGHSH and LQKENI. V lost 4 bases and J lost 3, with 15 bases in between. CDR3 sequence (DNA): TGTGCCAGCTCACTTTTAGAACAGGAATCTAATGAAAAACTGTTTTTT. Its translation: CASSLLEQESNEKLFF.

This chain links TRBV7-9 with TRBJ2-4; possible D gene TRBD1, 6 bases. Germline CDR1 SEHNR, CDR2 FQNEAQ (reference sequence). The CDR3 consists of 16 residues. V lost 4 bases, J lost 3 bases, and 16 bases lay in between. This chain's CDR3 is CASSSDPPGDKNIQYF. The CDR3, as DNA: TGTGCCAGCAGCTCTGACCCCCCAGGGGACAAAAACATTCAGTACTTC.

This chain connects TRBV6-5 to TRBJ2-7; 11 positions match TRBD2. Unmatched junction bases numbered 4, after V lost 3 bases and J lost 3 bases. This CDR3 has 15 residues. Looked up from germline, CDR1 is MNHEY and CDR2 is SVGAGI. CDR3 DNA sequence: TGTGCCAGCAGTTATTCGACTAGCGGGGTCTACGAGCAGTACTTC. Amino acids: CASSYSTSGVYEQYF.

This chain connects TRBV10-1 to TRBJ2-3; TRBD2 matches at 10 bases. Trimming took 0 bases from V and 4 from J; bases not matched to a gene: 7. The germline gives CDR1 WNHNN, CDR2 SYGVQD (reference sequence). The CDR3 has 17 residues. The CDR3 coding sequence is TGCGCCAGCAGTGAGTCTGAGCGGGAGGGTAATGCAGATACGCAGTATTTT. Protein product: CASSESEREGNADTQYF.

This clone was seen a few times. The chain carries TRBV5-1 and TRBJ1-1; TRBD1 matches 7 bases. The CDR3 has 14 amino acids. J was trimmed by 6 bases and V by 3 bases; bases with no gene match: 8. The germline CDR1 and CDR2 sequences are SGHRS and YFSETQ. The CDR3 region is CASSSFTGAPEAFF. The CDR3 bases are TGCGCCAGCAGCTCGTTTACAGGGGCCCCTGAAGCTTTCTTT.

The genes are TRBV30 and TRBJ1-2, with D maybe TRBD1 (6 bases). Trimming left V 0 bases short and J 2 bases short, with 16 bases between. This CDR3 is built from 16 residues. The germline V gene has CDR1 GTSNPN and CDR2 SVGIG (reference sequence). The CDR3 DNA reads TGTGCCTGGAGTGTATTCCGGGACATACCCAACTATGGCTACACCTTC. Protein sequence: CAWSVFRDIPNYGYTF. Full variable domain (rest looked up from reference TRBV30 and TRBJ1-2): SQTIHQWPATLVQPVGSPLSLECTVEGTSNPNLYWYRQAAGRGLQLLFYSVGIGQISSEVPQNLSASRPQDRQFILSSKKLLLSDSGFYLCAWSVFRDIPNYGYTFGSGTRLTVV.

This sequence joins TRBV7-6 and TRBJ2-2; D is unclear. V was shortened by 1 base and J by 0 bases, with 9 bases between the two germline ends. Germline values: CDR1 SGHVS, CDR2 FNYEAQ. There are 16 residues in the CDR3. CDR3 DNA: TGTGCCAGCAGCTTAGAGCTTCCCGCGAACACCGGGGAGCTGTTTTTT. Translation gives CASSLELPANTGELFF. Supplemented by reference TRBV7-6 and TRBJ2-2, the full variable domain reads GAGVSQSPRYKVTKRGQDVALRCDPISGHVSLYWYRQALGQGPEFLTYFNYEAQQDKSGLPNDRFSAERPEGSISTLTIQRTEQRDSAMYRCASSLELPANTGELFFGEGSRLTVL.

J is TRBJ1-5 and V is TRBV7-2; 7 bases line up with TRBD1. In germline, CDR1 is SGHTA, CDR2 FQGNSA. There are 15 residues in the CDR3. The junction had 9 bases not matched to a gene; V was cut back by 3 bases and J by 7 bases. CDR3 DNA sequence: TGTGCCAGCAGCTTCCCAGGGGGTTTAAGCCAGCCCCAGCATTTT. Residues: CASSFPGGLSQPQHF.

This chain joins TRBV29-1 and TRBJ2-7; 7 bases align to TRBD2. Germline CDR1 reads SQVTM; CDR2 reads ANQGSEA. Losses at the gene ends were 2 bases for V and 3 bases for J; bases not matched to a gene: 4. This CDR3 has 13 amino acids. The CDR3 here is CSVELGEGYEQYF. The CDR3 nucleotides read TGCAGCGTTGAATTGGGGGAGGGCTACGAGCAGTACTTC.

The rearrangement links TRBV5-1 to TRBJ1-1; D is perhaps TRBD1 (5 bases). Germline loops: CDR1 SGHRS, CDR2 YFSETQ. Trimming removed 4 bases from V and 0 bases from J, with 7 bases in between. This CDR3 is built from 13 residues. In nucleotides, the CDR3 is TGCGCCAGCAGCGCGACAGTGAACACTGAAGCTTTCTTT. Protein sequence: CASSATVNTEAFF.

The CDR3 region is CASSPGGRLTGEQYF. CDR3 DNA: TGTGCCAGCAGCCCCGGGGGGCGGTTAACGGGCGAGCAGTACTTC. The chain employs TRBV7-6 and TRBJ2-7; weak D call: TRBD2 (7 bases). The CDR3 covers 15 residues. In germline, CDR1 is SGHVS, CDR2 FNYEAQ. Deletions cut 5 bases from V and 6 bases from J, with 20 bases between.

For the CDR3, the DNA is TGCGCCAGCGGTCTTTCGGTGCGGGAGGCCGGGGAGCTGTTTTTT. It translates to CASGLSVREAGELFF. J is TRBJ2-2 and V is TRBV4-3, with 8 bases lining up with TRBD2. The junction had 11 bases not matched to a gene; V was cut back by 8 bases and J by 6 bases. Germline V gene sequence: CDR1 LGHNA, CDR2 YSLEER. The CDR3 covers 15 residues.

This clone was seen once. This chain links TRBV21-1 with TRBJ2-2; the table assigns TRBD1, which was not confirmed against the DNA. TRBV21-1 is annotated as a pseudogene. This CDR3 spans 15 amino acids. CDR3 bases: TGTGCCAGCAGCAAAGCGGTGCAGGGGGCCGGGGAGCTGTTTTTT. Protein: CASSKAVQGAGELFF.

The chain uses TRBV19 and TRBJ1-1; D is uncertain. There are 12 residues in the CDR3. Trimming removed 2 bases from V and 3 bases from J, with 4 bases in between. Germline CDR1 LNHDA, CDR2 SQIVND (reference sequence). CDR3 amino acids: CASSISDTEAFF. CDR3 nucleotide sequence: TGTGCCAGTAGTATATCGGACACTGAAGCTTTCTTT. The entire variable domain, with the rest obtained from reference TRBV19 and TRBJ1-1, is as follows: DGGITQSPKYLFRKEGQNVTLSCEQNLNHDAMYWYRQDPGQGLRLIYYSQIVNDFQKGDIAEGYSVSREKKESFPLTVTSAQKNPTAFYLCASSISDTEAFFGQGTRLTVV.

As concerns this clone: A junction boundary mismatches the germline segment, possibly from a read error. The rearrangement links TRBV7-7 to TRBJ2-3, with 7 nucleotides matching TRBD2. Per the germline V gene, CDR1 is SSHAT and CDR2 is FNYEAQ (reference sequence). The CDR3 is made up of 15 amino acids. CDR3 bases: TGTGCTAGCAGCCTGGGGAGCGGGGGCACAGATACGCAGTATTTT. It codes for CASSLGSGGTDTQYF.

This clone occurred a few times. This chain connects TRBV9 to TRBJ1-2, with D maybe TRBD1 (5 bases). V lost 0 bases to trimming and J lost 5 bases, with 11 bases between them. Germline assignment: CDR1 SGDLS and CDR2 YYNGEE. CDR3 size: 14 residues. CDR3 amino acids: CASSVEDSRYGYTF. CDR3 bases: TGTGCCAGCAGCGTAGAAGACAGCAGATATGGCTACACCTTC.

This clone occurred a few times. Here the CDR3 DNA reads TGTGCCAGTAGTTTAAGGGGCCAAGAGACCCAGTACTTC. It is translated as CASSLRGQETQYF. This chain uses TRBV19 with TRBJ2-5, with D possibly matching TRBD1 (5 bases). The CDR3 loop spans 13 amino acids. Trimming cost V 5 bases and J 1 base, with 8 bases left between them. Germline lookup yields CDR1 LNHDA and CDR2 SQIVND (reference sequence).